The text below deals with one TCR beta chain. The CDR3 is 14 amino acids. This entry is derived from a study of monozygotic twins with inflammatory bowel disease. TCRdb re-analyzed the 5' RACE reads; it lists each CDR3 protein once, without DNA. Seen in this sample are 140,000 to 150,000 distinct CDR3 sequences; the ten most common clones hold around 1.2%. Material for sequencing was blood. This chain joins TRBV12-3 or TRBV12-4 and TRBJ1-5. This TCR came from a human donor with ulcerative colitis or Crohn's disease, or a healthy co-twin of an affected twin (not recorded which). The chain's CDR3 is CASSLGNSNQPQHF.